At least ten counts were recorded for the clone carrying this T cell receptor (beta chain). Its antigen is currently unknown. These data are taken from a study of T cell repertoires in cytomegalovirus infection. Study as a whole: The study used recently identified HLA-C-restricted and well-studied HLA-B-restricted CMV epitopes. Public signatures in TCR beta pointed to CMV infection and matching HLA type. General study results and limits: Based on cumulative public TCR beta family frequency, carriers of CMV plus the relevant HLA were identified. The ex vivo response showed dominance by HLA-C-restricted CMV-specific TCR beta clonotypes.

The length of the CDR3 is 17 residues. Germline V gene sequence: CDR1 SGHTA, CDR2 FQGNSA. Trimming stripped 3 bases from V and 6 bases from J, with 18 bases between. TCRdb fed the reads into MiXCR, producing one record per CDR3 protein. The sample includes 830,000 or so distinct CDR3 sequences, approximately 32% seen only once; the top ten take around 12%. This sequence joins TRBV7-2 and TRBJ1-6; possibly TRBD1 for D (5 bases). The TCR originated in a human donor in good health (CMV status not recorded). Some clones in this sample may be carry-over from other donors' samples. The sample in question was cultured CD8+ T cells from PBMCs, obtained from culture after CMV antigen stimulation. The chain's CDR3 is CASSFGGYPTPNSPLHF. In DNA, the CDR3 is TGTGCCAGCAGCTTTGGGGGATACCCTACTCCTAATTCACCCCTCCACTTT.